A single sample gave rise to the 10 T cell receptor beta chains below, sequenced in a study of OX40 agonist ivuxolimab in advanced cancers. Libraries were prepared by immunoSEQ multiplex PCR; TCRdb keeps only in-frame clonotypes and omits some of them. The sample gives roughly 67,000 clones, over 80% of which show up once; about a tenth is in the top ten. The material sequenced was CD4+ or CD8+ T cells sorted from blood, taken in a trial of the OX40 agonist ivuxolimab. The receptors derive from an adult with an advanced solid tumor such as melanoma, head and neck, liver or kidney cancer.

This chain joins TRBV27 and TRBJ1-2; D unresolved. V was trimmed by 5 bases and J by 5 bases, leaving 18 bases between them. The CDR3 extends over 15 amino acids. The germline CDR1 and CDR2 sequences are MNHEY and SMNVEV (reference sequence). CDR3 DNA: TGTGCCAGCAGTCTCAACAATCAAGGAGGGTATGGCTACACCTTC. Translated, it gives CASSLNNQGGYGYTF.

The chain joins TRBV9 to TRBJ2-3; the D call may be TRBD1 or TRBD2 (5 bases each). The ends were cut back, 0 bases at V and 8 bases at J, with 13 bases in the middle. Germline V CDR1 and CDR2: SGDLS, YYNGEE. This CDR3 has 14 amino acids. In DNA form, the CDR3 reads TGTGCCAGCAGCGTAGACTGGGACGCCGGTACGCAGTATTTT. Translated, it gives CASSVDWDAGTQYF.

This clone appeared once. The DNA for the CDR3 is TGTGCCAGCAGCCTCGGACAGGGATACGAGCAGTACGTC. This sequence encodes CASSLGQGYEQYV. The J gene is TRBJ2-7, the V gene TRBV6-5; TRBD1 matches at 8 bases. Germline CDR1 and CDR2: MNHEY and SVGAGI. V trimming: 6 bases; J trimming: 4 bases; junction bases outside the gene matches: 5. CDR3 length equals 13 residues.

V is TRBV28 and J is TRBJ2-7; 9 nucleotides agree with TRBD2. The junction had 2 bases not matched to a gene; V was cut back by 2 bases and J by 3 bases. The CDR3 has 14 residues. From germline, CDR1 is MDHEN and CDR2 SYDVKM. The DNA for the CDR3 is TGTGCCAGCAGTTTACGGCGGGAGGGCTACGAGCAGTACTTC. Its translation is CASSLRREGYEQYF.

The chain couples TRBV6-6 to TRBJ2-2; unclear D gene. The V gene's germline CDR1 is MNHNY and CDR2 SVGAGI (reference sequence). This CDR3 contains 14 residues. Trimming cost V 5 bases and J 1 base, with 8 bases left between them. CDR3 in amino acids: CASSPSRNTGELFF. The DNA of the CDR3 is TGTGCCAGCAGTCCCAGCAGGAACACCGGGGAGCTGTTTTTT.

The chain combines TRBV25-1 with TRBJ1-1, with a weak D call TRBD1 (5 bases). V was pared by 5 bases and J by 0 bases, with 13 bases between. The CDR3 has 15 residues. CDR1 MGHDK and CDR2 SYGVNS come from the germline V gene. The CDR3 bases are TGTGCCAGCAGTCGTGGGGGGGGACTGAACACTGAAGCTTTCTTT. Residues: CASSRGGGLNTEAFF.

This chain connects TRBV6-1 to TRBJ1-2; possible D gene TRBD1, 5 bases. Germline values: CDR1 MNHNS, CDR2 SASEGT. The V and J ends lost 1 base and 8 bases respectively, with 14 bases between them. This CDR3 contains 14 residues. The CDR3 DNA reads TGTGCCAGCAGTGAAGTGGGGGGAAGGCGGGGCTACACCTTC. Encoded protein: CASSEVGGRRGYTF.

The genes are TRBV19 and TRBJ2-4; no reliable D call. Trimming removed 6 bases at V and 0 bases at J, with 9 bases between. Germline CDR1 and CDR2: LNHDA and SQIVND (reference sequence). This CDR3 is 14 amino acids long. In nucleotides, the CDR3 is TGTGCCAGTAGCCGCCTTATAGCCAAAAACATTCAGTACTTC. Protein: CASSRLIAKNIQYF.

This chain uses TRBV7-6 with TRBJ1-1; D might be TRBD1 (5 bases). This CDR3 region has 13 residues. The germline gives CDR1 SGHVS, CDR2 FNYEAQ. The ends were cut back, 5 bases at V and 1 base at J, with 8 bases in the middle. The CDR3 DNA follows: TGTGCCAGCAGCGTCCAGGGGAACACTGAAGCTTTCTTT. Amino acids: CASSVQGNTEAFF.

The count of this clone is one. The genes are TRBV7-2 and TRBJ2-2; D is perhaps TRBD2 (5 bases). V lost 5 bases and J lost 7, with 14 bases in between. The CDR3 is 14 amino acids. In germline, CDR1 is SGHTA, CDR2 FQGNSA. CDR3 DNA: TGTGCCAGCAGCCCCGCACTAGTGAGCGGGGAGCTGTTTTTT. Translated, it gives CASSPALVSGELFF.